These 14 T cell receptor beta chains share one sample of origin, sequenced in a study of blood T cell repertoires in COVID-19. Profiled with immunoSEQ multiplex PCR; TCRdb holds only in-frame clones, not every one. The sample records fewer than 350,000 clones, roughly nine tenths being singletons. The sequenced sample consisted of peripheral blood. The receptors derive from a woman in her sixties with COVID-19, enrolled during active disease.

The chain recombines TRBV2 with TRBJ1-5; 8 bases fit TRBD1. Germline values: CDR1 SNHLY, CDR2 FYNNEI. The J segment lost 3 bases and the V segment lost 5 bases, leaving 3 bases of the junction unmatched. The CDR3 runs 14 residues. The CDR3 bases are TGTGCCAGCAGTATGACAGGGGACAATCAGCCCCAGCATTTT. Translated: CASSMTGDNQPQHF.

The chain links TRBV18 to TRBJ2-3, with D uncertain. V was shortened by 2 bases and J by 0 bases, with 12 bases between the two germline ends. CDR3 length equals 16 residues. The V gene's germline CDR1 is KGHSH and CDR2 LQKENI. In DNA, the CDR3 is TGTGCCAGCTCACCATCAGGTCGGTCTAGCACAGATACGCAGTATTTT. Its protein is CASSPSGRSSTDTQYF.

The chain joins TRBV2 to TRBJ2-1; 9 bases map to TRBD2. V gave up 6 bases and J gave up 7 bases; unmatched junction bases: 7. Germline CDR1 reads SNHLY; CDR2 reads FYNNEI. This CDR3 has 14 amino acids. As DNA, the CDR3 is TGTGCCAGCAGCCGCGGGGGGGGCTTGAATGAGCAGTTCTTC. It encodes CASSRGGGLNEQFF. The full variable domain, completed using reference TRBV2 and TRBJ2-1, is EPEVTQTPSHQVTQMGQEVILRCVPISNHLYFYWYRQILGQKVEFLVSFYNNEISEKSEIFDDQFSVERPDGSNFTLKIRSTKLEDSAMYFCASSRGGGLNEQFFGPGTRLTVL.

V gene TRBV28 combines with J gene TRBJ1-2; a weak D match, TRBD1 (6 bases). This CDR3 comprises 15 residues. Trimming removed 1 base from V and 8 bases from J, with 17 bases in between. Germline V gene lookup returns CDR1 MDHEN and CDR2 SYDVKM. The CDR3 loop is CASSLYVAAGDGYTF. CDR3 nucleotide sequence: TGTGCCAGCAGTTTATACGTGGCGGCAGGGGACGGCTACACCTTC.

The gene calls are TRBV27 and TRBJ1-4; no clear D. Deletions cut 1 base from V and 7 bases from J, with 10 bases between. The germline gives CDR1 MNHEY, CDR2 SMNVEV (reference sequence). The CDR3 runs 14 residues. The CDR3, as DNA: TGTGCCAGCAGTTTATACCCAGGAGGTGAAAAACTGTTTTTT. Translating gives CASSLYPGGEKLFF.

The chain couples TRBV5-1 to TRBJ1-1, with D possibly TRBD1 on 5 matching bases. Trimming took off 3 bases at V and 5 bases at J, with 20 bases between the two ends. The CDR3 totals 16 residues. Germline V lookup: CDR1 SGHRS, CDR2 YFSETQ. Here the CDR3 DNA reads TGCGCCAGCAGCTCAAACCCGGGGGGGGGATGGACTGAAGCTTTCTTT. Translation: CASSSNPGGGWTEAFF.

This clone was seen once. The V gene is TRBV28, the J gene TRBJ2-7; TRBD1 matches 7 bases. The CDR3 loop spans 17 amino acids. Germline loops: CDR1 MDHEN, CDR2 SYDVKM. J lost 1 base, V lost 1 base, and 10 bases had no gene match. The CDR3 DNA follows: TGTGCCAGCAGTTTATTCTTTTCGACAGGGAAGTCCTACGAGCAGTACTTC. It specifies CASSLFFSTGKSYEQYF.

This clone was found once. The J gene is TRBJ1-3, the V gene TRBV6-5; D possibly corresponds to TRBD1 (5 bases). CDR1 is MNHEY, CDR2 SVGAGI, per germline. The V end was cut by 8 bases, the J end by 3 bases, with 11 bases between. The CDR3 is 13 amino acids. The CDR3 protein is CASGGAGGNTIYF. The CDR3 coding sequence is TGTGCCAGCGGCGGGGCTGGTGGAAACACCATATATTTT.

The rearrangement links TRBV4-1 to TRBJ1-4; tentatively, D is TRBD1 (5 bases). With 0 bases removed from V and 6 bases from J, the gap between germline ends came to 11 bases. Germline V gene lookup returns CDR1 MGHRA and CDR2 YSYEKL. This CDR3 is 15 amino acids long. The CDR3 DNA follows: TGCGCCAGCAGCCAAGATCCCGGGGGATATGAAAAACTGTTTTTT. Amino acids: CASSQDPGGYEKLFF.

With respect to this clone: Other DNA sequences in the same sample also yield this CDR3. DNA of the CDR3: TGTGCCAGCAGCTTAACGGGCACAGATACGCAGTATTTT. It encodes CASSLTGTDTQYF. The rearrangement links TRBV7-9 to TRBJ2-3, with no clear D. Germline CDR1 is SEHNR and CDR2 is FQNEAQ (reference sequence). The CDR3 consists of 13 residues. V lost 2 bases to trimming and J lost 1 base, with 4 bases between them.

This clone is a singleton in its sample. V is TRBV6-5 and J is TRBJ1-2; D possibly corresponds to TRBD1 (6 bases). The CDR3 totals 14 residues. V lost 7 bases and J 4 bases, leaving 16 bases between the germline ends. Germline V gives CDR1 MNHEY, CDR2 SVGAGI. The CDR3 sequence: CASTSGGPIYGYTF. The CDR3 coding sequence is TGTGCCAGCACCTCCGGGGGGCCTATCTATGGCTACACCTTC.

The chain uses TRBV3-1 (or the pseudogene TRBV3-2) and TRBJ2-5, with D possibly being TRBD1 (7 bases). The germline V gene encodes CDR1 LGHDT and CDR2 YNNKEL (reference sequence). The CDR3 extends over 16 amino acids. V shed 0 bases and J shed 9 bases, with 20 bases lying between them. The CDR3 here is CASSQDGQGGRVAQYF. The CDR3 coding sequence is TGTGCCAGCAGCCAAGACGGTCAGGGGGGCCGAGTGGCCCAGTACTTC.

The gene calls are TRBV11-2 and TRBJ2-1, with D hard to call. The germline gives CDR1 SGHAT, CDR2 FQNNGV. This CDR3 is built from 17 residues. The V end was cut by 0 bases, the J end by 2 bases, with 14 bases between. This CDR3 is CASSLDSGSPAYNEQFF. Written as DNA, the CDR3 is TGTGCCAGCAGCTTAGATTCCGGGTCCCCAGCCTACAATGAGCAGTTCTTC.

This chain uses TRBV2 with TRBJ1-4; possible D gene TRBD1, 6 bases. In germline, CDR1 is SNHLY, CDR2 FYNNEI. The V gene lost 4 bases and the J gene lost 8 bases, with 11 bases spanning the gap. CDR3 length: 13 amino acids. The CDR3 DNA reads TGTGCCAGCAGTGGAGACAGGCAAGAAAAACTGTTTTTT. This encodes CASSGDRQEKLFF.